Listed below are T cell receptor beta chains from one sample, sequenced in a study of blood T cell repertoires in COVID-19. TCRdb's copy holds only in-frame clones and misses some; the assay was immunoSEQ multiplex PCR. This sample has over 150,000 clones, with approximately 85% found just once. The sequenced material came from PBMCs or T cells enriched from blood (not recorded which). The receptors originated from a man aged 35-49 years who had recovered from COVID-19. CDR3s include the opening cysteine and the closing phenylalanine or tryptophan. The order of the fields is V gene, D gene, J gene, clone size, CDR3 protein. A D gene is named only where the DNA matches it firmly. Rows give clone size only sometimes, using once, few, many, or a class for an expanded clone.

TRBV27	NA	TRBJ1-2	NA	CASSPGTSIYGYTF
TRBV5-8	NA	TRBJ2-2	NA	CAIDSANTNTGELFF
TRBV7-8	NA	TRBJ2-2	NA	CASSLGGNTGELFF
TRBV3-1/TRBV3-2	NA	TRBJ1-5	NA	CASSQDSRNQPQHF
TRBV29-1	NA	TRBJ2-2	NA	CSVDPGNTGELFF
TRBV29-1	TRBD1	TRBJ1-4	NA	CSVRTGGEKLFF
TRBV12-3/TRBV12-4	NA	TRBJ1-2	NA	CASSLVSGGYTF
TRBV27	TRBD1	TRBJ2-7	NA	CASSFFGGTGTYEQYF
TRBV3-1/TRBV3-2	TRBD2	TRBJ2-7	many	CASSHLTSEHEQYF
TRBV11-2	TRBD2	TRBJ2-1	NA	CASRPGTSGGGVQFF
TRBV5-5	NA	TRBJ1-3	NA	CASSLLASSGNTIYF
TRBV19	NA	TRBJ2-2	few	CASSIEIAVTLPGELFF
TRBV5-4	NA	TRBJ1-2	NA	CATSSLGGASRWGYTF
TRBV11-1	NA	TRBJ2-2	NA	CASSLRGRRNTGELFF
TRBV19	TRBD1	TRBJ2-1	NA	CASSRDRGLGDEQFF
TRBV20-1	NA	TRBJ1-1	NA	CSASRAEAEAFF
TRBV7-3	NA	TRBJ1-1	NA	CASSEQGSTEAFF
TRBV19	TRBD2	TRBJ2-1	NA	CATKRGSLDEQFF
TRBV29-1	TRBD1	TRBJ1-3	NA	CSVEGQGAGNTIYF
TRBV12-3/TRBV12-4	NA	TRBJ1-3	NA	CASSYRDGNTIYF
TRBV5-1	NA	TRBJ1-2	NA	CASSLQEANYGYTF
TRBV10-1	TRBD1	TRBJ2-1	NA	CASSEPRTGGNEQFF
TRBV5-4	NA	TRBJ2-6	NA	CASSLVGHGVPSGANVLTF
TRBV19	NA	TRBJ1-5	NA	CASSIGRSSGQPQHF
TRBV5-1	TRBD1	TRBJ1-1	many	CASSEQGYPGGTEAFF
TRBV9	NA	TRBJ2-1	NA	CASSLGVAYNEQFF
TRBV19	NA	TRBJ1-1	NA	CASTNTGRGTEAFF